This TCR beta chain was captured by sequencing in a study of T cells in Graves' hyperthyroidism and ophthalmopathy. The CDR3 is made up of 14 amino acids. Unmatched junction bases numbered 11, after V lost 4 bases and J lost 10 bases. The V gene's germline CDR1 is GTSNPN and CDR2 SVGIG (reference sequence). TCR beta CDR3 regions were amplified from RNA transcripts. Initially, a first-round RT-PCR of the TCR CDR3 employed the HTBI primer set. Using its own MiXCR run on the multiplex PCR reads, TCRdb lists one record per CDR3 protein. The table has 730,000 or so distinct CDR3 sequences, roughly 20% seen once. To note about this clonotype: A read error may be the cause here, since a much bigger clone is one base away.

The source is a woman aged 45-65 years with Graves' hyperthyroidism that later progressed to Graves' ophthalmopathy. Sequencing was carried out using blood. V and J are TRBV30 and TRBJ1-2, with 11 bases that match TRBD1. CDR3: CAWTRDRGISAYTF. The CDR3 nucleotides are TGTGCCTGGACACGGGACAGGGGGATTTCTGCCTACACCTTC.